A selection of T cell receptor beta chains follows, all from one sample in a study of cytomegalovirus exposure and HLA in healthy donors. Some clones are missing from TCRdb's copy, which holds only in-frame ones; the method was immunoSEQ multiplex PCR. The sample holds under 150,000 clones, under 90% seen once. Input material: PBMCs. These receptors were collected from a woman between 40 and 50 years old in good health and CMV-seronegative. CDR3s include the opening cysteine and the closing phenylalanine or tryptophan. The D gene is left open where the match is weak.

v_call: TRBV10-3; j_call: TRBJ1-6; d_call: TRBD1; cdr3_aa: CAISESGQAPGRSPLHF
v_call: TRBV19; j_call: TRBJ2-1; d_call: TRBD1; cdr3_aa: CASSMIQGARDEQFF
v_call: TRBV5-6; j_call: TRBJ2-3; d_call: NA; cdr3_aa: CASSSRDNTDTQYF
v_call: TRBV29-1; j_call: TRBJ2-1; d_call: NA; cdr3_aa: CSVIRGNEQFF
v_call: TRBV21-1; j_call: TRBJ1-3; d_call: NA; cdr3_aa: CASNRGISGNTIYF
v_call: TRBV28; j_call: TRBJ1-2; d_call: NA; cdr3_aa: CASSLGTGANYGYTF
v_call: TRBV4-2; j_call: TRBJ2-1; d_call: NA; cdr3_aa: CASSQASRLDAQNEQFF
v_call: TRBV2; j_call: TRBJ1-1; d_call: NA; cdr3_aa: CASTVLQTGGTEAFF
v_call: TRBV2; j_call: TRBJ1-2; d_call: NA; cdr3_aa: CASSGQPRGGYTF
v_call: TRBV28; j_call: TRBJ1-5; d_call: NA; cdr3_aa: CASSLLRQPQHF
v_call: TRBV7-8; j_call: TRBJ2-7; d_call: TRBD2; cdr3_aa: CASSRTSGNYEQYF
v_call: TRBV27; j_call: TRBJ2-5; d_call: TRBD2; cdr3_aa: CASSRPWLAGVGETQYF
v_call: TRBV6-1; j_call: TRBJ1-5; d_call: NA; cdr3_aa: CASSEARTANQPQHF
v_call: TRBV18; j_call: TRBJ2-1; d_call: TRBD2; cdr3_aa: CASSPPSGSSYNEQFF
v_call: TRBV9; j_call: TRBJ2-7; d_call: NA; cdr3_aa: CASSPSGLAYEQYF
v_call: TRBV5-1; j_call: TRBJ1-3; d_call: TRBD1; cdr3_aa: CASSPSRDRVGNTIYF
v_call: TRBV9; j_call: TRBJ1-2; d_call: TRBD1; cdr3_aa: CASSVGDRGADGYTF
v_call: TRBV2; j_call: TRBJ2-4; d_call: NA; cdr3_aa: CASKQGSSIQYF
v_call: TRBV10-3; j_call: TRBJ1-2; d_call: TRBD1; cdr3_aa: CAISDPSQGGREGYTF
v_call: TRBV14; j_call: TRBJ2-1; d_call: TRBD2; cdr3_aa: CASSHTNIRLAGDEQFF
v_call: TRBV10-2; j_call: TRBJ2-5; d_call: TRBD2; cdr3_aa: CASSESGLAGPQETQYF
v_call: TRBV10-2; j_call: TRBJ1-6; d_call: NA; cdr3_aa: CASSEANSSPLHF
v_call: TRBV25-1; j_call: TRBJ1-2; d_call: TRBD1; cdr3_aa: CASSELEDRAYTF